Included here is one TCR beta chain sequence, with context. Its matching antigen is unknown. The CDR3 is made up of 14 amino acids. The germline V gene encodes CDR1 SGHVS and CDR2 FQNEAQ. V lost 6 bases and J 6 bases, leaving 16 bases between the germline ends. The source of the sample is a study of cytomegalovirus exposure and HLA in healthy donors. Here immunoSEQ multiplex PCR was the method, and the copy in TCRdb shows in-frame clones only, minus some. The top ten clones hold more than 2% of a sample with 110,000 or so clones, around nine tenths of them seen once. The study's findings and limits: Cytomegalovirus-associated TCR beta chains were listed, numbering over 150. CMV antigen specificity was confirmed in vitro for three CMV-associated chains.

This sequence was found in a woman aged 18-29 years in good health and CMV-seronegative. The specimen sequenced was PBMCs. The rearrangement uses TRBV7-8 and TRBJ2-3; no firm D call. CDR3 sequence (DNA): TGTGCCAGCAGTCGCGGCTCTCCCGGGGATACGCAGTATTTT. Protein: CASSRGSPGDTQYF.